The 29 T cell receptor beta chains presented below share a single source sample, sequenced in a study of blood T cell repertoires in COVID-19. Clones were sequenced by immunoSEQ multiplex PCR, and TCRdb holds only the in-frame ones, with some missing. The sample shows more than 150,000 clones, 75% to 80% of them seen only once. Material for sequencing was peripheral blood. These receptors all come from a woman aged 70-85 years with acute or convalescent COVID-19.

The chain combines TRBV19 with TRBJ1-5; D possibly corresponds to TRBD1 (6 bases). Germline V gives CDR1 LNHDA, CDR2 SQIVND (reference sequence). CDR3 length equals 19 residues. V shed 4 bases and J shed 4 bases, with 26 bases lying between them. CDR3 in DNA: TGTGCCAGTAGTACCACTCACGGGGGGGGCCCGGCTCGGAATCAGCCCCAGCATTTT. This codes for CASSTTHGGGPARNQPQHF.

CDR3 sequence reads: CASSKAAPGEKTYEQYF. CDR3 DNA sequence: TGTGCCAGCAGCAAAGCCGCTCCGGGGGAAAAGACATACGAGCAGTACTTC. J is TRBJ2-7 and V is TRBV21-1; no check of the table's D call, TRBD2, against the DNA was made. TRBV21-1 corresponds to a pseudogene. This CDR3 region has 17 residues.

The chain has TRBV6-5 and TRBJ1-1; no definite D call. V lost 7 bases and J lost 0, with 9 bases in between. CDR3 length: 13 residues. The germline CDR1 and CDR2 sequences are MNHEY and SVGAGI. The CDR3 DNA sequence: TGTGCCAGCACCGGACTCCTGAACACTGAAGCTTTCTTT. The encoded protein is CASTGLLNTEAFF.

As DNA, the CDR3 is TGTGCCAGCAGCAAAGTGTCTGGGGAGGACGGCTATGGCTACACCTTC. Translation gives CASSKVSGEDGYGYTF. The rearrangement links TRBV21-1 to TRBJ1-2. TRBV21-1 is labeled a pseudogene. The CDR3 is 16 amino acids.

This chain connects TRBV12-5 to TRBJ2-5; 13 positions match TRBD2. The CDR3 contains 15 residues. The germline gives CDR1 LGHNT, CDR2 FRNRAP. J was trimmed by 1 base and V by 5 bases; bases with no gene match: 1. DNA of the CDR3: TGTGCTAGTGGTGGGACTAGCGGGACCCAAGAGACCCAGTACTTC. Amino acids: CASGGTSGTQETQYF.

The chain uses TRBV5-1 and TRBJ2-1; TRBD2 aligns across 9 bases. V gave up 4 bases and J gave up 7 bases; unmatched junction bases: 12. The CDR3 extends over 16 amino acids. Germline CDR1 SGHRS, CDR2 YFSETQ. The CDR3 here is CASSPMASGTSNEQFF. Written as DNA, the CDR3 is TGCGCCAGCAGCCCCATGGCTAGCGGGACTTCAAATGAGCAGTTCTTC.

The chain employs TRBV19 and TRBJ2-1, with 7 positions matching TRBD2. From germline, CDR1 is LNHDA and CDR2 SQIVND (reference sequence). CDR3 length: 16 amino acids. V was clipped by 0 bases and J by 4 bases; unmatched bases: 6. The CDR3 DNA is TGTGCCAGTAGTATAGAGGCGGCTAGCGGTTACAATGAGCAGTTCTTC. This sequence encodes CASSIEAASGYNEQFF.

This clone was observed a few times. DNA of the CDR3: TGTGCCAGTTCGGGACAGGGGGGGGATGGCTACACCTTC. As protein: CASSGQGGDGYTF. This rearrangement joins TRBV19 to TRBJ1-2; 11 bases agree with TRBD1. Germline values: CDR1 LNHDA, CDR2 SQIVND (reference sequence). V lost 8 bases, J lost 6 bases, and 5 bases stayed unmatched. This CDR3 has 13 amino acids.

This clone was seen a handful of times. The chain links TRBV5-6 to TRBJ1-5; 8 nucleotides align to TRBD1. The CDR3 totals 16 residues. CDR1 SGHDT and CDR2 YYEEEE come from the germline V gene. J lost 3 bases, V lost 2 bases, and 7 bases had no gene match. The CDR3 is CASSFWTGSYNQPQHF. CDR3 in DNA: TGTGCCAGCAGCTTTTGGACAGGGTCGTACAATCAGCCCCAGCATTTT.

This rearrangement joins TRBV15 to TRBJ2-2; TRBD2 matches at 8 bases. With 0 bases clipped from V and 5 bases from J, the junction kept 5 bases outside the gene matches. Germline V lookup: CDR1 LNHNV, CDR2 YYDKDF (reference sequence). This CDR3 is built from 16 residues. The CDR3 DNA follows: TGTGCCACCAGCAGAGATCGGACTAGCCTAACCGGGGAGCTGTTTTTT. This sequence encodes CATSRDRTSLTGELFF.

V and J are TRBV5-1 and TRBJ2-1; 13 bases are shared with TRBD2. This CDR3 has 16 amino acids. Germline CDR1 reads SGHRS; CDR2 reads YFSETQ. Unmatched junction bases numbered 5, after V lost 0 bases and J lost 8 bases. CDR3 region: CASSLGTSGSFYEQFF. The CDR3 DNA reads as TGCGCCAGCAGCTTGGGGACTAGCGGGAGTTTCTATGAGCAGTTCTTC.

The V and J genes are TRBV11-3 and TRBJ1-4; 7 bases match TRBD1. Germline V gene lookup returns CDR1 SGHNT and CDR2 YENEEA. V was pared by 5 bases and J by 0 bases, with 12 bases of the junction left unmatched. The CDR3 spans 18 residues. CDR3 coding DNA: TGTGCCAGCAGCCCACGCAGCCGGGACAGAACAACTAATGAAAAACTGTTTTTT. The encoded protein is CASSPRSRDRTTNEKLFF.

The V and J genes are TRBV6-5 and TRBJ2-5, with D possibly TRBD1 on 6 matching bases. From germline, CDR1 is MNHEY and CDR2 SVGAGI. Deletions cut 9 bases from V and 3 bases from J, with 14 bases between. The CDR3 loop spans 13 amino acids. CDR3 DNA: TGTGCCAGTACCTGGGGGCTAGAAGAGACCCAGTACTTC. This translates into CASTWGLEETQYF.

J is TRBJ2-1 and V is TRBV5-1; 11 bases fit TRBD2. Germline assignment: CDR1 SGHRS and CDR2 YFSETQ. V was pared by 4 bases and J by 6 bases, with 3 bases of the junction left unmatched. The CDR3 sequence is 14 residues long. This CDR3 reads CASSQGTSGNEQFF. The CDR3 nucleotides are TGCGCCAGCAGCCAGGGGACTAGCGGCAATGAGCAGTTCTTC. Drawing the rest from reference TRBV5-1 and TRBJ2-1, the complete variable domain is KAGVTQTPRYLIKTRGQQVTLSCSPISGHRSVSWYQQTPGQGLQFLFEYFSETQRNKGNFPGRFSGRQFSNSRSEMNVSTLELGDSALYLCASSQGTSGNEQFFGPGTRLTVL.

V and J are TRBV29-1 and TRBJ2-5, with 10 nucleotides matching TRBD2. CDR1 is SQVTM, CDR2 ANQGSEA, per germline. Trimming at V came to 7 bases and at J to 1 base, leaving 3 bases not matched to a gene. The CDR3 runs to 13 residues. CDR3 in amino acids: CSAWTSGQETQYF. DNA for the CDR3: TGCAGCGCCTGGACTAGCGGCCAAGAGACCCAGTACTTC.

The chain recombines TRBV11-2 with TRBJ2-5, with a possible D match to TRBD1 (5 bases). The CDR3 sequence is 13 residues long. The V end lost 5 bases, the J end lost 2 bases, and 9 bases lay between the germline ends. Per the germline V gene, CDR1 is SGHAT and CDR2 is FQNNGV. In nucleotides, the CDR3 is TGTGCCAGCAGCCGACAGTTACAAGAGACCCAGTACTTC. As protein: CASSRQLQETQYF.

This CDR3 reads CAWSGTRNEQFF. The CDR3 DNA sequence: TGTGCCTGGAGTGGGACTAGGAATGAGCAGTTCTTC. This chain joins TRBV30 and TRBJ2-1; 7 positions match TRBD2. The CDR3 loop spans 12 amino acids. J gave up 7 bases and V 1 base, and 1 base lay outside the gene matches. From germline, CDR1 is GTSNPN and CDR2 SVGIG (reference sequence). The whole variable domain, remainder taken from reference TRBV30 and TRBJ2-1, is SQTIHQWPATLVQPVGSPLSLECTVEGTSNPNLYWYRQAAGRGLQLLFYSVGIGQISSEVPQNLSASRPQDRQFILSSKKLLLSDSGFYLCAWSGTRNEQFFGPGTRLTVL.

CDR3 in DNA: TGTGCCAGCAGCCCTCGGACTAGCGCGTACGAGCAGTACTTC. Protein sequence: CASSPRTSAYEQYF. This chain joins TRBV7-2 and TRBJ2-7; 9 positions match TRBD2. This CDR3 has 14 amino acids. CDR1 and CDR2 (germline): SGHTA, FQGNSA. The V and J ends lost 5 bases and 4 bases, in that order; junction bases with no gene match: 6.

This clone was picked up one time. The rearrangement joins TRBV7-6 to TRBJ2-5, with TRBD1 matching 8 bases. CDR1 SGHVS and CDR2 FNYEAQ come from the germline V gene. CDR3 size: 15 residues. Trimming took 2 bases from V and 4 from J; bases not matched to a gene: 6. CDR3 region: CASSLTTGAPETQYF. CDR3 nucleotides: TGTGCCAGCAGCTTAACGACAGGGGCGCCAGAGACCCAGTACTTC.

The chain has TRBV14 and TRBJ2-2, with D possibly TRBD2 on 5 matching bases. This CDR3 has 16 amino acids. Trimming shortened V by 0 bases and J by 1 base, and 9 bases separated the two germline ends. The V gene's germline CDR1 is SGHDN and CDR2 FVKESK. CDR3 sequence: CASSQDHRGNTGELFF. The CDR3 DNA is TGTGCCAGCAGCCAAGATCACCGGGGGAACACCGGGGAGCTGTTTTTT.

The chain carries TRBV5-4 and TRBJ1-3; 8 nucleotides line up with TRBD1. CDR1 and CDR2 from the germline V gene are SGHNT and YYREEE (reference sequence). This CDR3 is built from 16 residues. The V and J ends lost 2 bases and 3 bases, in that order; junction bases with no gene match: 7. DNA for the CDR3: TGTGCCAGCAGCTTAGGACAGGGCCGGATTGGAAACACCATATATTTT. Translated, it gives CASSLGQGRIGNTIYF.

The chain recombines TRBV4-1 with TRBJ1-2, with a tentative D call TRBD1 (5 bases). CDR1 is MGHRA, CDR2 YSYEKL, per germline. Between the trimmed V and J ends, which lost 0 bases and 2 bases, there was a span of 7 bases. This CDR3 is 14 amino acids long. The CDR3 DNA follows: TGCGCCAGCAGCCAAGAGACAGCCAACTATGGCTACACCTTC. Translated: CASSQETANYGYTF.

This clone has at least ten counts. J is TRBJ1-5 and V is TRBV6-6; D remains unclear. This CDR3 has 13 amino acids. Germline loops: CDR1 MNHNY, CDR2 SVGAGI (reference sequence). Trimming took off 6 bases at V and 5 bases at J, with 11 bases between the two ends. The CDR3 sequence is CASRMEVYQPQHF. The CDR3 DNA reads as TGTGCCAGCAGGATGGAGGTTTATCAGCCCCAGCATTTT.

The genes are TRBV10-1 and TRBJ2-1; 12 bases are shared with TRBD2. Trimming at V came to 4 bases and at J to 6 bases, leaving 7 bases not matched to a gene. Germline V gene data show CDR1 as WNHNN and CDR2 as SYGVQD (reference sequence). There are 16 residues in the CDR3. CDR3 DNA sequence: TGCGCCAGCAGTGGACCGGGACTAGCGGGTTTCAATGAGCAGTTCTTC. Translated: CASSGPGLAGFNEQFF.

The chain combines TRBV30 with TRBJ2-3, with D possibly TRBD2 on 6 matching bases. V was shortened by 2 bases and J by 2 bases, with 11 bases between the two germline ends. This CDR3 is built from 14 residues. Germline V lookup: CDR1 GTSNPN, CDR2 SVGIG (reference sequence). This CDR3 is CAWSKEGDTDTQYF. CDR3 sequence (DNA): TGTGCCTGGAGTAAGGAGGGAGACACAGATACGCAGTATTTT.

The rearrangement joins TRBV30 to TRBJ2-7; D gene ambiguous. With 4 bases removed from V and 6 bases from J, the gap between germline ends came to 16 bases. Per germline, CDR1 GTSNPN and CDR2 SVGIG (reference sequence). CDR3 length equals 13 residues. The CDR3 loop reads CAWNLQTVGEQYF. The CDR3 nucleotides are TGTGCCTGGAACCTCCAAACGGTTGGCGAGCAGTACTTC.

This chain uses TRBV4-1 with TRBJ2-5, with 8 bases fitting TRBD2. The CDR3 has 16 amino acids. In germline, CDR1 is MGHRA, CDR2 YSYEKL. Trimming at V came to 6 bases and at J to 5 bases, leaving 14 bases not matched to a gene. CDR3 sequence: CASSPRLREGKETQYF. CDR3 in DNA: TGCGCCAGCAGTCCAAGGCTACGGGAGGGAAAGGAGACCCAGTACTTC.

V gene TRBV6-6 combines with J gene TRBJ2-6; D gene unclear. The CDR3 has 15 residues. The V gene lost 2 bases and the J gene lost 2 bases, with 7 bases spanning the gap. Germline lookup yields CDR1 MNHNY and CDR2 SVGAGI (reference sequence). The CDR3 sequence: CASSYASAGANVLTF. The CDR3 DNA sequence: TGTGCCAGCAGTTACGCCAGCGCTGGGGCCAACGTCCTGACTTTC.

The rearrangement joins TRBV5-4 to TRBJ1-2, with D possibly matching TRBD1 (6 bases). The germline V gene has CDR1 SGHNT and CDR2 YYREEE (reference sequence). Trimming removed 3 bases at V and 0 bases at J, with 12 bases between. This CDR3 comprises 15 residues. The CDR3 bases are TGTGCCAGCAGCTACCAGGGGTTCGCTAACTATGGCTACACCTTC. Translation: CASSYQGFANYGYTF.